These 5 T cell receptor beta chains were sequenced from one sample in a study of CD8+ T cells in alopecia areata. Sequencing used cDNA as its template, made by extracting RNA and reverse transcribing it. The protocol was immunoSEQ multiplex PCR, while the TCRdb copy is restricted to in-frame clones and leaves out a portion. The top ten hold roughly 17% of the sample, which has approximately 65,000 clones, approximately 43% seen once. The material sequenced was CD8+ T cells sorted from blood, taken at week 0. Every receptor here comes from a human donor with alopecia areata.

This clone turned up a few times. This chain links TRBV19 with TRBJ2-5; D is undetermined. The CDR3 totals 10 residues. The V gene lost 9 bases and the J gene lost 3 bases, with 5 bases spanning the gap. CDR1 and CDR2 from the germline V gene are LNHDA and SQIVND (reference sequence). The CDR3 protein is CARTKETQYF. The CDR3 DNA follows: TGTGCCAGGACAAAAGAGACCCAGTACTTC.

The V and J genes are TRBV4-1 and TRBJ1-1; D not resolved. CDR3 length equals 13 residues. Per germline, CDR1 MGHRA and CDR2 YSYEKL. Trimming shortened V by 3 bases and J by 10 bases, and 15 bases separated the two germline ends. The CDR3 spells CASSHVSGLGAFF. The CDR3 region has the DNA TGCGCCAGCAGCCACGTTTCCGGGCTGGGAGCTTTCTTT.

This sequence joins TRBV7-2 and TRBJ2-7, with TRBD2 identical over 7 bases. V was clipped by 8 bases and J by 1 base; unmatched bases: 5. The CDR3 extends over 13 amino acids. In germline, CDR1 is SGHTA, CDR2 FQGNSA. The CDR3 DNA reads TGTGCCAGCCTAGCGGCGAGGTCCTACGAGCAGTACTTC. This translates into CASLAARSYEQYF. The full variable domain, in which reference TRBV7-2 and TRBJ2-7 provide the parts outside the CDR3, is GAGVSQSPSNKVTEKGKDVELRCDPISGHTALYWYRQSLGQGLEFLIYFQGNSAPDKSGLPSDRFSAERTGGSVSTLTIQRTQQEDSAVYLCASLAARSYEQYFGPGTRLTVT.

On this clone: Possible read error: a much larger clone is one base away. This rearrangement joins TRBV7-9 to TRBJ1-3; D gene unclear. Germline assignment: CDR1 SEHNR and CDR2 FQNEAQ (reference sequence). There are 15 residues in the CDR3. The CDR3 DNA reads as TGTGCCAGCAGCGAAGCAGATTTCTCTGGAAACACCACATATTTT. Its protein is CASSEADFSGNTTYF.

This clone was counted a few times. V gene TRBV29-1 combines with J gene TRBJ2-1; 10 bases map to TRBD2. This CDR3 has 12 residues. After removal of 7 bases from V and 9 bases from J, the junction contained 6 bases not matched to a gene. Looked up from germline, CDR1 is SQVTM and CDR2 is ANQGSEA. The CDR3 reads CSAPSGSAEQFF. CDR3 sequence (DNA): TGCAGCGCCCCTAGCGGGAGCGCTGAGCAGTTCTTC.